These T cell receptor beta chains were read from a single sample in a study of T-cell reconstitution after alpha-beta-depleted transplantation in children. TCRdb recomputed calls from the PCR reads with MiXCR, one row per CDR3 protein. This table holds 500,000 to 650,000 distinct CDR3 sequences, about an eighth found once. The starting material was PBMCs, mostly from graft donor cells, obtained 180 days after TCRalphabeta/CD19-depleted stem cell transplant. These receptors all come from a female patient aged 2-10 years who had a stem cell transplant for aplastic anemia, so the T cells may come from the graft donor. The CDR3 runs from the conserved cysteine through the conserved F or W. The D gene is left open where the match is weak. Clone size, where shown, is once, few, many, or a class for clones that have expanded.

D gene,V gene,J gene,clone size,CDR3 DNA,CDR3 protein
-,TRBV20-1,TRBJ1-6,many,TGCAGTGCTAGAGGGGGGTTGTCCTATAATTCACCCCTCCACTTT,CSARGGLSYNSPLHF
-,TRBV6-1,TRBJ2-5,many,TGTGCCAGCACCAACCCGGGAGTCGTAGTCCAGTACTTC,CASTNPGVVVQYF
TRBD2,TRBV14,TRBJ2-5,-,TGTGCCAGCAGCCAAGAAAAACCCGGGAGGCCGTACCAAGAGACCCAGTACTTC,CASSQEKPGRPYQETQYF
TRBD1,TRBV18,TRBJ1-3,few,TGTGCCAGCTCACCCGTCTCGGGACAGTCTGGAAACACCATATATTTT,CASSPVSGQSGNTIYF
-,TRBV29-1,TRBJ2-5,few,TGCAGCGTTGCTGGGTCTGGGGAGACCCAGTACTTC,CSVAGSGETQYF
-,TRBV28,TRBJ2-5,-,TGTGCCAGCAGATACCAATCAGCAATTCAAGAGACCCAGTACTTC,CASRYQSAIQETQYF
-,TRBV5-1,TRBJ2-1,-,TGCGCCAGCAGGTCTAGAAATACTTACAATGAGCAGTTCTTC,CASRSRNTYNEQFF
-,TRBV29-1,TRBJ2-7,-,TGCAGCGTTCAAAGGGGTACAGGCGAGCAGTACTTC,CSVQRGTGEQYF
-,TRBV20-1,TRBJ2-5,few,TGCAGTGCTAGAGATCAGGCCTTCCAAGAGACCCAGTACTTC,CSARDQAFQETQYF
-,TRBV7-6,TRBJ2-3,few,TGTGCCAGCAGCTCCTCCCGGACCTATACGCAGTATTTT,CASSSSRTYTQYF
TRBD2,TRBV29-1,TRBJ2-7,-,TGCAGCGTTGAGTTTGGTCTAGCGGACTCCTACGAGCAGTACTTC,CSVEFGLADSYEQYF
TRBD1,TRBV20-1,TRBJ2-5,-,TGCAGTGCCAGGGACAGTACTAACCAAGAGACCCAGTACTTC,CSARDSTNQETQYF
TRBD2,TRBV14,TRBJ2-7,-,TGTGCCAGCAGCCACTCCGGGACTAGCGGATTATACGAGCAGTACTTC,CASSHSGTSGLYEQYF
-,TRBV4-3,TRBJ2-1,once,TGCGCCAGCAGCCAACCCCAAGGAGGGCCTAGTCGAATGGATGACCAGTTCTTC,CASSQPQGGPSRMDDQFF
TRBD1,TRBV11-2,TRBJ2-7,-,TGTGCCAGCAGCTTACTGGGACAGGGGGAGCACGAGGAGTACTTC,CASSLLGQGEHEEYF
-,TRBV7-2,TRBJ2-5,-,TGTGCCAGCAGCTTAGCGCCGGGAGTCGCGGAGATCCAGTACTTC,CASSLAPGVAEIQYF
TRBD1,TRBV4-3,TRBJ1-2,few,TGCGCCAGCAGCCAAGCCCGGACAGGGGTTGTTGGCTACACCTTC,CASSQARTGVVGYTF
TRBD1,TRBV12-3/TRBV12-4,TRBJ2-2,many,TGTGCCAGCAGTGACAGGGCCGGGGAGCTGTTTTTT,CASSDRAGELFF
-,TRBV29-1,TRBJ2-5,-,TGCAGCGTTGAACCGCTCACTGTCGGTAAAGAGACCCAGTACTTC,CSVEPLTVGKETQYF
-,TRBV9,TRBJ2-2,few,TGTGCCAGCAGCGTAGCGGGGGCGCGAAGCACCGGGGAGCTGTTTTTT,CASSVAGARSTGELFF
TRBD1,TRBV28,TRBJ1-2,few,TGTGCCACCGATCAAGGGGGCAGATACTATGGCTACACCTTC,CATDQGGRYYGYTF
TRBD2,TRBV20-1,TRBJ2-1,-,TGCAGTGCTCCGAGACTAGCGGTGTACAATGAGCAGTTCTTC,CSAPRLAVYNEQFF
-,TRBV12-5,TRBJ1-2,-,TGTGCTAGTGGTTTGGCAGGGTTGAACTATGGCTACACCTTC,CASGLAGLNYGYTF
TRBD2,TRBV30,TRBJ2-1,-,TGTGCCTGGAGTCAGGGACTAGGGTTGCACAATGAGCAGTTCTTC,CAWSQGLGLHNEQFF
-,TRBV20-1,TRBJ2-7,few,TGCAGTGCTAGGGCTAGCTCCTACGAGCAGTACTTC,CSARASSYEQYF
TRBD2,TRBV12-3/TRBV12-4,TRBJ2-1,-,TGTGCCAGCAGAAATAGACTAGCGGGAAGGGGCAATGAGCAGTTCTTC,CASRNRLAGRGNEQFF
-,TRBV7-8,TRBJ2-3,few,TGTGCCAGCAGCTACGAAGTGTACAGAGTTAGCACAGATACGCAGTATTTT,CASSYEVYRVSTDTQYF
-,TRBV3-1,TRBJ1-2,-,TGTGCCAGCAAGCCCAGGGGAGTGAGCGGCTACACCTTC,CASKPRGVSGYTF
TRBD2,TRBV28,TRBJ2-7,many,TGTGCCAGCATCATAAGGGGAGGGATGACCTACGAGCAGTACTTC,CASIIRGGMTYEQYF
-,TRBV2,TRBJ2-3,few,TGTGCCAGCAGTGAGGACAGCACAGATACGCAGTATTTT,CASSEDSTDTQYF
-,TRBV5-6,TRBJ2-7,-,TGTGCCAGCAGCTTATATGGGAGTACGCCCTACGAGCAGTACTTC,CASSLYGSTPYEQYF
-,TRBV6-5,TRBJ2-7,few,TGTGCCAGCAGTTACCGAAACACAGGGAACTACGAGCAGTACTTC,CASSYRNTGNYEQYF
-,TRBV29-1,TRBJ1-1,-,TGCAGCGTATCCAACACTGAAGCTTTCTTT,CSVSNTEAFF
-,TRBV12-3/TRBV12-4,TRBJ2-2,few,TGTGCCAGCAGTGGATCGAGGATCACCGGGGAGCTGTTTTTT,CASSGSRITGELFF
-,TRBV12-3/TRBV12-4,TRBJ2-7,once,TGTGCCAGCAGTTTCAATTTCGGGACCGTCTCAGCCGGTTGGAGAGAGCAGTACTTC,CASSFNFGTVSAGWREQYF
-,TRBV6-2/TRBV6-3,TRBJ2-6,-,TGTGCCAGCAGTCACCTGAGCTCTGGGGCCAACGTCCTGACTTTC,CASSHLSSGANVLTF
TRBD2,TRBV7-3,TRBJ2-3,few,TGTGCCAGCAGCTTAAGTGGGAGGGTTTCGGCAGATACGCAGTATTTT,CASSLSGRVSADTQYF
-,TRBV4-1,TRBJ1-5,few,TGCGCCAGCAGCCAAGATGGTCTGGGCAATCAGCCCCAGCATTTT,CASSQDGLGNQPQHF